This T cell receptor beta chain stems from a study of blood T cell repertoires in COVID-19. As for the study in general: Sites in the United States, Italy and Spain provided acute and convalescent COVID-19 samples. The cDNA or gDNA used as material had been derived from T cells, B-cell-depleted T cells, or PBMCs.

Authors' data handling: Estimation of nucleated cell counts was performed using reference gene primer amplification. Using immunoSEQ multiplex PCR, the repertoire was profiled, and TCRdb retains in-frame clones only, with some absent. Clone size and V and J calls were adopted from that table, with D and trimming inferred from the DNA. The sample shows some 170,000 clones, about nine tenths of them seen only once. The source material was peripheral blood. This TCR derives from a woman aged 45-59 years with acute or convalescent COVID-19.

In nucleotides, the CDR3 is TGTGCCAGCAGTACAGGGTACTCTGGGGCCAACGTCCTGACTTTC. It specifies CASSTGYSGANVLTF. The chain links TRBV6-2 or TRBV6-3 to TRBJ2-6; the D gene is possibly TRBD1 (6 bases). Deletions cut 5 bases from V and 0 bases from J, with 8 bases between. CDR3 size: 15 residues. The germline V gene has CDR1 MNHEY and CDR2 SVGEGT.